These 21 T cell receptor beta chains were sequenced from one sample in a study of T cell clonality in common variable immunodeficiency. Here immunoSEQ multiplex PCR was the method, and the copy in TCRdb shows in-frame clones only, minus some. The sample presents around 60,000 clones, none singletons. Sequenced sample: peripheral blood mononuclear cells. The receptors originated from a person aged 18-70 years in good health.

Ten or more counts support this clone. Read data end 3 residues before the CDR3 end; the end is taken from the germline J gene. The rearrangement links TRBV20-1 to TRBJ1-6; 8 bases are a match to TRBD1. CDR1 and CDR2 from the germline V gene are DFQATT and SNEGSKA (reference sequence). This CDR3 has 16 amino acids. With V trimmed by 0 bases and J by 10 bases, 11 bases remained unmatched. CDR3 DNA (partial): TGCAGTGCTAGAGATCGGAGGCAGGGGGCGGAATCACCC. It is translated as CSARDRRQGAESP. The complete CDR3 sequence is CSARDRRQGAESPLHF.

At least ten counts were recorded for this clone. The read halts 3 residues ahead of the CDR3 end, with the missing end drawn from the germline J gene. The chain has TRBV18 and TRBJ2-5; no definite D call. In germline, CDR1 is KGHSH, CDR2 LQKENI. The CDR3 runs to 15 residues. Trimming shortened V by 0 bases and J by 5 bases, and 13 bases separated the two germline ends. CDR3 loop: CASSPPRAIDETQYF. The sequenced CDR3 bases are TGTGCCAGCTCACCACCTCGAGCGATTGATGAGACC.

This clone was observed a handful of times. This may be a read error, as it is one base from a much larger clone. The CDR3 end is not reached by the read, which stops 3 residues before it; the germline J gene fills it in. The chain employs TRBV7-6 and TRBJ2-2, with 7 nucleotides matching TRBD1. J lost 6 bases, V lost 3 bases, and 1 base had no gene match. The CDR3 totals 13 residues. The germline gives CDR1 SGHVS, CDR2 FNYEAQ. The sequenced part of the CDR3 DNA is TGTGCCAGCAGCTTCACAGGGGCCGGGGAG. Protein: CASSFTGAGE. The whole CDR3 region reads CASSFTGAGELFF.

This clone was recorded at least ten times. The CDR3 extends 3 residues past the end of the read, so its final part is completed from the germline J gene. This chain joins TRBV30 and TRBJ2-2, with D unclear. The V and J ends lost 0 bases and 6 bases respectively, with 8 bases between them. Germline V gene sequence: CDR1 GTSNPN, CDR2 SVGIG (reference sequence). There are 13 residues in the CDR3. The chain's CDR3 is CAWSVGTAGELFF. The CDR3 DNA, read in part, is TGTGCCTGGAGTGTCGGTACCGCCGGGGAG.

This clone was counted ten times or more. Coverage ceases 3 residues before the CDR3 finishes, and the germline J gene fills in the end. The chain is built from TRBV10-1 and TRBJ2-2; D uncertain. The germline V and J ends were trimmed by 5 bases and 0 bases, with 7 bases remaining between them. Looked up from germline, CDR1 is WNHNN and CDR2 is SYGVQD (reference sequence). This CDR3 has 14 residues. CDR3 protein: CASSSPANTGELFF. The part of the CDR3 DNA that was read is TGCGCCAGCAGTAGTCCAGCGAACACCGGGGAG.

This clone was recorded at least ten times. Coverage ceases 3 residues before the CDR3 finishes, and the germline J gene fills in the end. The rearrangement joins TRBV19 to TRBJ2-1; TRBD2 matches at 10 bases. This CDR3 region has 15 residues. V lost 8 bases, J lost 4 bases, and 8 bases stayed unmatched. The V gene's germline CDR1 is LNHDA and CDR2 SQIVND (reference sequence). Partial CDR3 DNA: TGTGCCAGTCGGCCTGCACTAGCGGGGTACAATGAG. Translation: CASRPALAGYNE. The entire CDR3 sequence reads CASRPALAGYNEQFF.

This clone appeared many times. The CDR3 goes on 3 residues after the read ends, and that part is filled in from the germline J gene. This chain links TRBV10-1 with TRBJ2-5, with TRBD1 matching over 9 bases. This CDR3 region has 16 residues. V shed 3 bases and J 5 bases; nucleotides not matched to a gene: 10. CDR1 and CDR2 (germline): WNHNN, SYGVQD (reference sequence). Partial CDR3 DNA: TGCGCCAGCAGTGAAAGGACAGGGGTTCGAATGGAGACC. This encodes CASSERTGVRMET. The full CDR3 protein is CASSERTGVRMETQYF.

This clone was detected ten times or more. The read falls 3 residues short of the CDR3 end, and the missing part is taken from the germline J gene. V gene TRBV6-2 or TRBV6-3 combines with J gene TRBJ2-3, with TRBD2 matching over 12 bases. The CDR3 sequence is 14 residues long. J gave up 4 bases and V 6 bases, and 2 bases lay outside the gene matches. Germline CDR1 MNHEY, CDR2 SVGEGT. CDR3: CASRTSGGSDTQYF. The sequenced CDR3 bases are TGTGCCAGCAGGACTAGCGGGGGATCAGATACG.

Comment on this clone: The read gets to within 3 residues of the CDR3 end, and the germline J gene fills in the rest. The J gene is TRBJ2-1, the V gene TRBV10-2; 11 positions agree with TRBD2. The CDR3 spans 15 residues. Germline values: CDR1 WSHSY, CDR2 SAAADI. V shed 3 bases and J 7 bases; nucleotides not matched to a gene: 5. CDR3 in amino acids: CASSDSGGVINEQFF. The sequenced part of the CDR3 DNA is TGCGCCAGCAGTGATAGCGGGGGGGTTATTAATGAG.

The CDR3 spells CASSWRDEQFF. The sequenced CDR3 bases are TGTGCCAGCAGCTGGAGGGATGAG. The V and J genes are TRBV7-9 and TRBJ2-1; perhaps TRBD2 as D (6 bases). The read stops 3 residues short of the end of the CDR3; the missing end is completed from the germline J gene. The CDR3 length is 11 residues. Germline V gives CDR1 SEHNR, CDR2 FQNEAQ (reference sequence). Between the trimmed V and J ends, which lost 4 bases and 8 bases, there was a span of 6 bases.

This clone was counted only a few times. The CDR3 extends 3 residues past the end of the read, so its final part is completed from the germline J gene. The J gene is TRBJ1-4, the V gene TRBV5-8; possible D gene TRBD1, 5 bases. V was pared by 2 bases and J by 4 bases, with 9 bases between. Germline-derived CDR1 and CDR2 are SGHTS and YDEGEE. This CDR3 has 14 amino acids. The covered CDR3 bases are TGTGCCAGCAGCTTCAGGGTCCTTAATGAAAAA. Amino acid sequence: CASSFRVLNEK. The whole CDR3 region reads CASSFRVLNEKLFF.

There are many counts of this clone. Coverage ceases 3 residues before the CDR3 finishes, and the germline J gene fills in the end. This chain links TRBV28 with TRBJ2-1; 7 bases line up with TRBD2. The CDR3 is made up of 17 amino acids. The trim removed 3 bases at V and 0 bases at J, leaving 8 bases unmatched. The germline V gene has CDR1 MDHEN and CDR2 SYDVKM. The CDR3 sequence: CASSFARDYISYNEQFF. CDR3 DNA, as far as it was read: TGTGCCAGCAGTTTCGCCAGGGACTATATCTCCTACAATGAG.

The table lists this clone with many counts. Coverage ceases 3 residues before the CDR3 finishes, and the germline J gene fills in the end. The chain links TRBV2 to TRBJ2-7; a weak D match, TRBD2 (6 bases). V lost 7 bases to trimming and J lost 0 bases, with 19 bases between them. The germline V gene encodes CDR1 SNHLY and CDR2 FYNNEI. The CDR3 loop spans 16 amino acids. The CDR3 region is CASNPGRLGDSYEQYF. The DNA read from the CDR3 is TGTGCCAGCAACCCAGGCCGACTAGGGGACTCCTACGAG.

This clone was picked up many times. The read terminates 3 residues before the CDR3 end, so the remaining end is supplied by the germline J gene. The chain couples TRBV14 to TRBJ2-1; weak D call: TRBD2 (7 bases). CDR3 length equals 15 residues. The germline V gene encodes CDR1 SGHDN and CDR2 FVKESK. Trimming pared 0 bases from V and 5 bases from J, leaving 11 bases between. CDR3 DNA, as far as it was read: TGTGCCAGCAGCCAAGATTTAGGGGGGGACAATGAG. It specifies CASSQDLGGDNE. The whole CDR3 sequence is CASSQDLGGDNEQFF.

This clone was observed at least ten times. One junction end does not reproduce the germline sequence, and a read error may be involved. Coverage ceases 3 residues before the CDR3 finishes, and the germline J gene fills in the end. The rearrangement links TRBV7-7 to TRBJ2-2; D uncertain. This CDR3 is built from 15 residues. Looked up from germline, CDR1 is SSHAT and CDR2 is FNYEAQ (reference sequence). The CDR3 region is CASSPSLGHTGELFF. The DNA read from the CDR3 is TGTGCTAGCAGCCCCAGCCTAGGTCACACCGGGGAG.

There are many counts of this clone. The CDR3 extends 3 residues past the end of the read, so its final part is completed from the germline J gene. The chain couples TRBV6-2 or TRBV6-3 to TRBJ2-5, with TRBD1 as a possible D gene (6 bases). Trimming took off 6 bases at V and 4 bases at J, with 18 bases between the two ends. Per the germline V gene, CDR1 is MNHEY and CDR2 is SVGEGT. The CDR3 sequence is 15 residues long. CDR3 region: CASSTHTGTLETQYF. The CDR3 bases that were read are TGTGCCAGCAGCACCCATACAGGGACGTTAGAGACC.

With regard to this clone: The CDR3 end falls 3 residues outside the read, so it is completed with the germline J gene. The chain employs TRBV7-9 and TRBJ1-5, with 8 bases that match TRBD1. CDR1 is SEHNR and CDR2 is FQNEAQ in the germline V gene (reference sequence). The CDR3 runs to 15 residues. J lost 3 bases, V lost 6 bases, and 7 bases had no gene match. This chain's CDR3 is CASSPGTGDNQPQHF. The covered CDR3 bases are TGTGCCAGCAGTCCCGGGACAGGAGACAATCAGCCC.

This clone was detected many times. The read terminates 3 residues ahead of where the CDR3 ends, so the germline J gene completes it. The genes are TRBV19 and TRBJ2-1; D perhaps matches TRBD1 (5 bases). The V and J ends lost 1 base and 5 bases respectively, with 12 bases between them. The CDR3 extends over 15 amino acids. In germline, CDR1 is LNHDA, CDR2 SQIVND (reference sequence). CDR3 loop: CASSIVDTQNNEQFF. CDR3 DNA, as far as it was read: TGTGCCAGTAGTATAGTGGACACTCAGAACAATGAG. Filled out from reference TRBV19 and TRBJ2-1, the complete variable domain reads DGGITQSPKYLFRKEGQNVTLSCEQNLNHDAMYWYRQDPGQGLRLIYYSQIVNDFQKGDIAEGYSVSREKKESFPLTVTSAQKNPTAFYLCASSIVDTQNNEQFFGPGTRLTVL.

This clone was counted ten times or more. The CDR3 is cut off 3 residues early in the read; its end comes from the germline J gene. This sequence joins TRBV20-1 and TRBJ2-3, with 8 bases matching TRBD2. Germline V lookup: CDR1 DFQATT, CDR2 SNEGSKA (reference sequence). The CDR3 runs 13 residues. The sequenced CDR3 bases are TGCAGCATCTTACTAGCGGGCACAGATACG. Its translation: CSILLAGTDT. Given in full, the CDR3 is CSILLAGTDTQYF.

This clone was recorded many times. Incomplete CDR3 DNA: TGTGCCAGCAGCTTAGGACAATTCACAGATACG. It yields the protein CASSLGQFTDT. The entire CDR3 reads CASSLGQFTDTQYF. V and J are TRBV7-2 and TRBJ2-3; D unclear. The read ends 3 residues early relative to the CDR3; the germline J gene fills the gap. The CDR3 extends over 14 amino acids. CDR1 is SGHTA, CDR2 FQGNSA, per germline. V lost 1 base and J 2 bases, leaving 7 bases between the germline ends.

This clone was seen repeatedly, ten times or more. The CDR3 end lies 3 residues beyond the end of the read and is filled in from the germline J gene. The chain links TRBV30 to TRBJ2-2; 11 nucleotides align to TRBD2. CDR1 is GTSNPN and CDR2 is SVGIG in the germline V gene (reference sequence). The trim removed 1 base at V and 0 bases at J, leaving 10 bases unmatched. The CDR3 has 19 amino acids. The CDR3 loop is CAWSDHGTSGITNTGELFF. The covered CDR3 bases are TGTGCCTGGAGTGATCACGGGACTAGCGGAATAACGAACACCGGGGAG.